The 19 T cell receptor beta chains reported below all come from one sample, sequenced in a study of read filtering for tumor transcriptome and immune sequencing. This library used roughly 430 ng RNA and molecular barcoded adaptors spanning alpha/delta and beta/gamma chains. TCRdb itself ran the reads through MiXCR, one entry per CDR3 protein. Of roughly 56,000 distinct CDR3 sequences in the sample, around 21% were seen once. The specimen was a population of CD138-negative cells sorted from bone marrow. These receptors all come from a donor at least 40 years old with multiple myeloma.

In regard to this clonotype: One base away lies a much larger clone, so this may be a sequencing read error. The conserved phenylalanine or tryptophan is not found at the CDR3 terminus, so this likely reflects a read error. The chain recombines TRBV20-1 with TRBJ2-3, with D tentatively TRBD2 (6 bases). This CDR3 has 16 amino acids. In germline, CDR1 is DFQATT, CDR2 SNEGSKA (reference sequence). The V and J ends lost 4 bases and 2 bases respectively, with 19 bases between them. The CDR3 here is CSANDAGPRDTDTQYL. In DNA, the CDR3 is TGCAGTGCTAACGATGCGGGACCGAGGGACACAGATACGCAGTATCTT.

CDR3 sequence: CASGPGTNGNQPQHF. The CDR3 coding sequence is TGTGCTAGTGGGCCAGGGACAAATGGCAATCAGCCCCAGCATTTT. The J gene is TRBJ1-5, the V gene TRBV12-5; weak D call: TRBD1 (6 bases). V lost 6 bases to trimming and J lost 2 bases, with 14 bases between them. The CDR3 covers 15 residues. Germline loops: CDR1 LGHNT, CDR2 FRNRAP.

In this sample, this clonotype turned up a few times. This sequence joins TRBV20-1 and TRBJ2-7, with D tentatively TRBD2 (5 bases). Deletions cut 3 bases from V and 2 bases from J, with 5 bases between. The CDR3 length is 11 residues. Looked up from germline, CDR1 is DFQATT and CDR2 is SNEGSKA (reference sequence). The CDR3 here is CSASGTYEQYF. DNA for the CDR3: TGCAGTGCTAGCGGGACCTACGAGCAGTACTTC.

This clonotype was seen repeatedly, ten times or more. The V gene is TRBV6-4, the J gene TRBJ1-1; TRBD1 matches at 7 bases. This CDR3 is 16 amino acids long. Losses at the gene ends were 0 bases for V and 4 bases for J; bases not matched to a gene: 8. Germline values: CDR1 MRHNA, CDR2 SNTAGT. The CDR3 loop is CASSDSSRGRATEAFF. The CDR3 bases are TGTGCCAGCAGTGACTCGAGTAGGGGGCGGGCCACTGAAGCTTTCTTT.

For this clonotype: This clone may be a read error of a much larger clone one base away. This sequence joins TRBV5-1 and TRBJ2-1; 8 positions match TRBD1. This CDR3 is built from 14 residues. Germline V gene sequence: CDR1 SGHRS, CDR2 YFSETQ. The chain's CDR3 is CASGLAPGQVEQFF. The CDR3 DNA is TGCGCCAGCGGCTTGGCCCCGGGACAGGTTGAGCAGTTCTTC. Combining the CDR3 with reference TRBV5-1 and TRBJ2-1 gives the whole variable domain KAGVTQTPRYLIKTRGQQVTLSCSPISGHRSVSWYQQTPGQGLQFLFEYFSETQRNKGNFPGRFSGRQFSNSRSEMNVSTLELGDSALYLCASGLAPGQVEQFFGPGTRLTVL.

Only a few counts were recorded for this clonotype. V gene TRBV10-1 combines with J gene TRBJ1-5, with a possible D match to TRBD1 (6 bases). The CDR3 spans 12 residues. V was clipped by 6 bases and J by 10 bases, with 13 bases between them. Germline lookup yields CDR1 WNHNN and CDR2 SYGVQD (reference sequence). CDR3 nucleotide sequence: TGCGCCAGCAGCCCCGGGGGGGGCCCCCAGCATTTT. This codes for CASSPGGGPQHF.

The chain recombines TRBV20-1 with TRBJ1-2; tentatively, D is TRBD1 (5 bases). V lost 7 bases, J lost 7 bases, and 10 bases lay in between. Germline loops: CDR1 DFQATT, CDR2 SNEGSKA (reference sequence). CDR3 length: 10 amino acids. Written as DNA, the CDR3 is TGCAGTGGGGGGGTTCGTGGCTACACCTTC. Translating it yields CSGGVRGYTF.

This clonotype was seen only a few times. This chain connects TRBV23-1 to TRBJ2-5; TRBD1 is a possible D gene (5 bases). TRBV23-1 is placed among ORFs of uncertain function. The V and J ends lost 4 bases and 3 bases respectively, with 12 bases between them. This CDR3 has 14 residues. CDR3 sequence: CASSPRVPEETQYF. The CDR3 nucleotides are TGCGCCAGCAGTCCCAGGGTGCCAGAAGAGACCCAGTACTTC.

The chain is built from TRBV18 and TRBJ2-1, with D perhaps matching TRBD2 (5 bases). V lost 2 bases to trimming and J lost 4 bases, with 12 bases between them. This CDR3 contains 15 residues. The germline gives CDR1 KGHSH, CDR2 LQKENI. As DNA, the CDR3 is TGTGCCAGCTCACCAGGTAGCGTTGTATACAATGAGCAGTTCTTC. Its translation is CASSPGSVVYNEQFF.

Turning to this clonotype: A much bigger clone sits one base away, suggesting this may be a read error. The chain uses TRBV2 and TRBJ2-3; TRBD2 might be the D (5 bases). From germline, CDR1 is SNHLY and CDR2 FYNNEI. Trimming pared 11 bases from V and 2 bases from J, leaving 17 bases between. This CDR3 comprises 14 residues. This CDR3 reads CAAAAGSSTDTQYF. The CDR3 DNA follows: TGTGCCGCGGCGGCGGGCAGCTCCACAGATACGCAGTATTTT.

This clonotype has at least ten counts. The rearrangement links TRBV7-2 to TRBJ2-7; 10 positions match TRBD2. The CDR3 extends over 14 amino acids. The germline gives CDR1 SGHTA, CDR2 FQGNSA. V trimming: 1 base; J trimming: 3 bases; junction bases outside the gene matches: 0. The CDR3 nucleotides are TGTGCCAGCAGCTTAGTAGCGGGAGGCTACGAGCAGTACTTC. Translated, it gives CASSLVAGGYEQYF.

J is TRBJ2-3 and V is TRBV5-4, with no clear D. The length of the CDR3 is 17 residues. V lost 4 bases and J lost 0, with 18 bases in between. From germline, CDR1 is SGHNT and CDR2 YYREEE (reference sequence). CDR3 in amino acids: CASSPGPPVTSTDTQYF. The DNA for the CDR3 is TGTGCCAGCAGCCCCGGACCCCCGGTCACTAGCACAGATACGCAGTATTTT. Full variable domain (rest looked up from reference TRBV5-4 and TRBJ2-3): ETGVTQSPTHLIKTRGQQVTLRCSSQSGHNTVSWYQQALGQGPQFIFQYYREEENGRGNFPPRFSGLQFPNYSSELNVNALELDDSALYLCASSPGPPVTSTDTQYFGPGTRLTVL.

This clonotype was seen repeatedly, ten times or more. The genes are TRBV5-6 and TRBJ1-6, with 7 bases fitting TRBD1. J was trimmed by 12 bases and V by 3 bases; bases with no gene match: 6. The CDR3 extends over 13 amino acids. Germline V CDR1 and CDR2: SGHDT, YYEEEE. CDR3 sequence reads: CASSWGDSGPLHF. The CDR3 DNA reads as TGTGCCAGCAGCTGGGGGGACAGTGGACCCCTCCACTTT.

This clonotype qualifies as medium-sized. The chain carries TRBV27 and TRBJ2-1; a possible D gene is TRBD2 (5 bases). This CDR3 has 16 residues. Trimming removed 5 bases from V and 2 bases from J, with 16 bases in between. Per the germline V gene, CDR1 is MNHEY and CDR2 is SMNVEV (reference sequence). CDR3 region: CASSNRSSAAYNEQFF. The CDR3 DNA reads TGTGCCAGCAGTAACCGCTCTTCAGCGGCCTACAATGAGCAGTTCTTC.

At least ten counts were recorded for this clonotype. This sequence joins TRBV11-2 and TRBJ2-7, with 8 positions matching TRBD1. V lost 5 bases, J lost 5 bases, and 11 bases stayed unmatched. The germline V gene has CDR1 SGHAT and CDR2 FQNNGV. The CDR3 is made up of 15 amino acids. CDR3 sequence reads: CASSQRTGPRDEQYF. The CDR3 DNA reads TGTGCCAGCAGCCAGCGGACAGGGCCCAGGGACGAGCAGTACTTC.

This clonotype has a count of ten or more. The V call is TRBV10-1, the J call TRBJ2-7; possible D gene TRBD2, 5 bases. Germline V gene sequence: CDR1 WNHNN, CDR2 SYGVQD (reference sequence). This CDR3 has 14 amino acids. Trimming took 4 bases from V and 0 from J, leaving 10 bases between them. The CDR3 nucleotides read TGCGCCAGCAGTGGAAGCGGTAGCTCCTACGAGCAGTACTTC. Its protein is CASSGSGSSYEQYF.

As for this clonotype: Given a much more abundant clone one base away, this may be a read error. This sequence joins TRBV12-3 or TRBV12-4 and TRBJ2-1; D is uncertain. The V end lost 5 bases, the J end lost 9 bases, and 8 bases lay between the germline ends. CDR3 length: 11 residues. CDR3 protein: CASSKRTEQFF. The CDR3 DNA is TGTGCCAGCAGTAAGAGAACTGAGCAGTTCTTC.

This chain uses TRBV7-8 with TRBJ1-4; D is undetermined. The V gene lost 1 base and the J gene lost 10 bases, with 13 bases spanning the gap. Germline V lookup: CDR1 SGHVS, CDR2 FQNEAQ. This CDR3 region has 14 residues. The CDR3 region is CASSLEAGSPKLFF. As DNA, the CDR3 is TGTGCCAGCAGCTTAGAGGCCGGAAGTCCAAAACTGTTTTTT.

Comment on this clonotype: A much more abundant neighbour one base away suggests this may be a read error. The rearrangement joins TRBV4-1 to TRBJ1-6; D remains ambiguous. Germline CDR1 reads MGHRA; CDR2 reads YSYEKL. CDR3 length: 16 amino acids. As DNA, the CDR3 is TGTGCCAGCAGCCAAGAGGGAGGGTCCTATCATTCACCCCTCCACTTT. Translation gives CASSQEGGSYHSPLHF.